The TCR beta chain under discussion was sequenced for a study of T cell repertoires in cytomegalovirus infection (dated 2019 in TCRdb). About the investigation overall: Because public TCR beta signatures pointed to carriage of CMV infection together with the matching HLA type, the HLA type of each donor mattered for the analysis. On the study overall, not on this receptor specifically: The ex vivo response was dominated by HLA-C-restricted CMV-specific TCR beta clonotypes, and the single most frequent clonotype in two of eight donors was supplied by these HLA-C-restricted clonotypes. In both this cohort and an independent roughly 350-donor cohort, the cumulative frequency of public TCR beta family members distinguished carriers of CMV infection plus the relevant HLA type.

Inclusive of the bounding cysteine and phenylalanine, the CDR3 is 17 residues long. Of all the DNA, just the CDR3 is kept, 51 bases in frame from base 1. Based on the germline V gene (reference sequence), the CDR1 and CDR2 sequences are DFQATT and SNEGSKA. Trimming removed 5 bases from V and 0 bases from J, leaving 17 bases between the germline ends. Regarding this clonotype: Its antigen has not been determined. Per-nucleotide qualities are absent, and no much larger clonotype sits a single base away.

The sample was run on an Illumina HiSeq 1500. TCRdb's own reprocessing of the public reads used fastp at Q25 and MiXCR and kept productive beta chains. CDR3 protein duplicates are merged, each entry listing the most common genes and DNA. A total of 740,000 or so distinct CDR3 sequences appear in this sample, 35% of them only once. Clones ranked in the top ten supply 2.5% to 3.5% of the sample. The TCR originated in a human donor in good health (CMV status not recorded). Some clones in this sample may be carry-over from other donors' samples. The sequenced sample was PBMCs. The chain employs TRBV20-1 and TRBJ2-6; TRBD1 is a possible D gene, resting on 6 matching bases. CDR3 loop: CSARIPGHHSGANVLTF. The base sequence is TGCAGTGCTCGGATTCCGGGACATCACTCTGGGGCCAACGTCCTGACTTTC.